Below, 30 T cell receptor beta chains from the same sample are listed, as sequenced in a study of T cells in Graves' hyperthyroidism and ophthalmopathy. Amplification targeted TCR beta CDR3 regions from RNA transcripts. First-round RT-PCR of the TCR CDR3 relied on the HTBI primer set. TCRdb called the multiplex PCR reads again in MiXCR, with one record for every CDR3 protein. There are around 300,000 distinct CDR3 sequences in the sample; 14% occur only once, and around 24% lies in the top ten. The sample was blood. The receptors come from a woman aged 25 to 39 with Graves' hyperthyroidism.

In its sample, this clonotype was seen a few times. The chain links TRBV20-1 to TRBJ1-1; D unresolved. Trimming left V 1 base short and J 8 bases short, with 8 bases between. The CDR3 is 11 amino acids. In germline, CDR1 is DFQATT, CDR2 SNEGSKA (reference sequence). The chain's CDR3 is CSARGRKEAFF. The CDR3 bases are TGCAGTGCTAGAGGACGGAAAGAAGCTTTCTTT.

This clonotype was seen many times. The CDR3 loop is CASSLRGRNTIYF. In nucleotides, the CDR3 is TGTGCCAGCAGTTTACGGGGGCGCAACACCATATATTTT. The rearrangement links TRBV28 to TRBJ1-3, with D tentatively TRBD1 (6 bases). CDR3 length equals 13 residues. The V and J ends lost 2 bases and 7 bases respectively, with 9 bases between them. Germline CDR1 MDHEN, CDR2 SYDVKM.

This chain joins TRBV2 and TRBJ1-5; tentatively, D is TRBD1 (6 bases). This CDR3 contains 14 residues. The V gene's germline CDR1 is SNHLY and CDR2 FYNNEI. V was shortened by 6 bases and J by 4 bases, with 13 bases between the two germline ends. The CDR3 bases are TGTGCCAGCAGCGCCGGACAGTTGAATCAGCCCCAGCATTTT. Translated, it gives CASSAGQLNQPQHF.

V usage is TRBV6-1 and J usage is TRBJ1-3, with D hard to call. This CDR3 has 14 residues. The V gene lost 6 bases and the J gene lost 13 bases, with 22 bases spanning the gap. The germline V gene has CDR1 MNHNS and CDR2 SASEGT. The CDR3 reads CASSIGRSEMKIYF. CDR3 nucleotides: TGTGCCAGCAGCATCGGGCGTTCGGAGATGAAAATATATTTT.

V usage is TRBV9 and J usage is TRBJ2-2; D remains ambiguous. Germline loops: CDR1 SGDLS, CDR2 YYNGEE. This CDR3 has 12 residues. With 0 bases removed from V and 5 bases from J, the gap between germline ends came to 2 bases. The CDR3 is CASSVDTGELFF. The DNA of the CDR3 is TGTGCCAGCAGCGTAGATACCGGGGAGCTGTTTTTT.

This clonotype was seen a few times. This chain links TRBV29-1 with TRBJ2-5; no clear D. Germline-derived CDR1 and CDR2 are SQVTM and ANQGSEA. The CDR3 is 12 residues long. V was trimmed by 5 bases and J by 3 bases, leaving 10 bases between them. The CDR3 DNA reads TGCAGCGTTCTAGGGATCAAAGAGACCCAGTACTTC. Amino acid sequence: CSVLGIKETQYF.

This clonotype was seen repeatedly, ten times or more. This chain uses TRBV5-1 with TRBJ1-1; unclear D gene. CDR3 length equals 14 residues. Germline V gene data show CDR1 as SGHRS and CDR2 as YFSETQ. With 0 bases removed from V and 3 bases from J, the gap between germline ends came to 9 bases. CDR3 nucleotide sequence: TGCGCCAGCAGCTTGGGGTCGGATTACACTGAAGCTTTCTTT. Translated, it gives CASSLGSDYTEAFF. Full variable domain (rest looked up from reference TRBV5-1 and TRBJ1-1): KAGVTQTPRYLIKTRGQQVTLSCSPISGHRSVSWYQQTPGQGLQFLFEYFSETQRNKGNFPGRFSGRQFSNSRSEMNVSTLELGDSALYLCASSLGSDYTEAFFGQGTRLTVV.

The table lists this clonotype with many counts. The rearrangement uses TRBV11-2 and TRBJ2-3; TRBD2 matches at 15 bases. Germline V gives CDR1 SGHAT, CDR2 FQNNGV. V trimming: 5 bases; J trimming: 4 bases; junction bases outside the gene matches: 10. The CDR3 consists of 18 residues. CDR3 protein: CASSVGLAGGVSPDTQYF. The CDR3 coding sequence is TGTGCCAGCAGCGTCGGACTAGCGGGAGGGGTGAGCCCAGATACGCAGTATTTT. Full variable domain (rest looked up from reference TRBV11-2 and TRBJ2-3): EAGVAQSPRYKIIEKRQSVAFWCNPISGHATLYWYQQILGQGPKLLIQFQNNGVVDDSQLPKDRFSAERLKGVDSTLKIQPAKLEDSAVYLCASSVGLAGGVSPDTQYFGPGTRLTVL.

V usage is TRBV11-2 and J usage is TRBJ2-3, with D uncertain. The CDR3 spans 11 residues. Germline assignment: CDR1 SGHAT and CDR2 FQNNGV. The V end was cut by 6 bases, the J end by 4 bases, with 5 bases between. The CDR3 loop is CASSSSDTQYF. DNA for the CDR3: TGTGCCAGCAGTTCATCAGATACGCAGTATTTT. The full variable domain, rest sourced from reference TRBV11-2 and TRBJ2-3, is EAGVAQSPRYKIIEKRQSVAFWCNPISGHATLYWYQQILGQGPKLLIQFQNNGVVDDSQLPKDRFSAERLKGVDSTLKIQPAKLEDSAVYLCASSSSDTQYFGPGTRLTVL.

This clonotype was seen more than once but under ten times. The chain uses TRBV6-5 and TRBJ1-2, with TRBD1 as a possible D gene (6 bases). The CDR3 is made up of 15 amino acids. Trimming shortened V by 4 bases and J by 8 bases, and 20 bases separated the two germline ends. Germline V lookup: CDR1 MNHEY, CDR2 SVGAGI. DNA for the CDR3: TGTGCCAGCAGTTCGTCCAGGACAGCCCTCAAGGGCTACACCTTC. As protein: CASSSSRTALKGYTF.

This clonotype occurred many times. The J gene is TRBJ1-1, the V gene TRBV12-3 or TRBV12-4; D perhaps matches TRBD1 (5 bases). V lost 3 bases and J lost 4, with 21 bases in between. This CDR3 has 17 amino acids. CDR3 loop: CASSFKLGDATSTEAFF. The CDR3 DNA is TGTGCCAGCAGTTTTAAACTAGGGGATGCAACGAGCACTGAAGCTTTCTTT.

This chain uses TRBV4-3 with TRBJ1-6; no clear D gene. This CDR3 is built from 13 residues. Trimming took off 3 bases at V and 6 bases at J, with 6 bases between the two ends. The germline CDR1 and CDR2 sequences are LGHNA and YSLEER. CDR3 sequence: CASSHGSNSPLHF. The CDR3 DNA sequence: TGCGCCAGCAGCCACGGGAGTAATTCACCCCTCCACTTT.

The chain recombines TRBV10-3 with TRBJ2-1; TRBD2 might be the D (6 bases). CDR3 length equals 14 residues. Germline V CDR1 and CDR2: ENHRY, SYGVKD. V lost 4 bases, J lost 9 bases, and 16 bases lay in between. The CDR3 coding sequence is TGTGCCATCAGTGTGCGGGATGAGGGCAGTGAGCAGTTCTTC. Its protein product is CAISVRDEGSEQFF.

This clonotype was counted ten times or more. This chain links TRBV28 with TRBJ1-6; perhaps TRBD1 as D (5 bases). CDR1 MDHEN and CDR2 SYDVKM come from the germline V gene. This CDR3 has 13 amino acids. Trimming removed 6 bases at V and 7 bases at J, with 10 bases between. The chain's CDR3 is CASSFTGNSPLHF. The CDR3 DNA is TGTGCCAGCAGCTTCACAGGAAATTCACCCCTCCACTTT.

This clonotype was counted at least ten times. The chain employs TRBV24-1 and TRBJ2-1; TRBD2 might be the D (5 bases). The V gene's germline CDR1 is KGHDR and CDR2 SFDVKD. This CDR3 comprises 15 residues. Trimming took 3 bases from V and 3 from J, leaving 11 bases between them. CDR3 DNA sequence: TGTGCCACCAGTGATCGGCTGACTATCTACAATGAGCAGTTCTTC. Its protein is CATSDRLTIYNEQFF.

As concerns this clonotype: Mismatch with germline at one junction end may stem from a read error. The chain recombines TRBV7-8 with TRBJ1-1; D gene uncertain. The CDR3 covers 19 residues. The V gene's germline CDR1 is SGHVS and CDR2 FQNEAQ. CDR3 amino acids: CASSLAQDVNHKMNTEALF. CDR3 bases: TGTGCCAGCAGCTTAGCTCAGGACGTCAACCACAAAATGAACACTGAAGCTCTCTTT.

At least ten counts were recorded for this clonotype. CDR3 DNA sequence: TGTGCCAGCAGCTTCCGGGACAGGCTCTATGGCTACACCTTC. Its protein product is CASSFRDRLYGYTF. The gene calls are TRBV7-2 and TRBJ1-2, with 8 bases identical to TRBD1. The CDR3 runs to 14 residues. The germline gives CDR1 SGHTA, CDR2 FQGNSA. With 3 bases clipped from V and 4 bases from J, the junction kept 4 bases outside the gene matches.

J is TRBJ1-2 and V is TRBV7-8; 7 bases agree with TRBD1. J gave up 0 bases and V 5 bases, and 9 bases lay outside the gene matches. CDR3 size: 16 residues. CDR1 is SGHVS, CDR2 FQNEAQ, per germline. CDR3 in amino acids: CASSPQWDRANYGYTF. The CDR3 DNA sequence: TGTGCCAGCAGCCCACAATGGGACAGAGCTAACTATGGCTACACCTTC.

This clonotype was recorded once. Just one base apart from a much larger clone, this may be a read error. This chain joins TRBV20-1 and TRBJ2-5; D not resolved. The CDR3 extends over 16 amino acids. Germline V gene lookup returns CDR1 DFQATT and CDR2 SNEGSKA (reference sequence). DNA of the CDR3: TGCAGTGCTAGAGATAGGACGAGCCGAGACCAAGAGACCGAGTACTTC. Its protein product is CSARDRTSRDQETEYF.

This clonotype turned up a few times. This sequence joins TRBV7-6 and TRBJ2-5, with 8 bases aligning to TRBD2. The V and J ends lost 1 base and 5 bases, in that order; junction bases with no gene match: 9. The length of the CDR3 is 16 residues. Germline V CDR1 and CDR2: SGHVS, FNYEAQ. The CDR3 region has the DNA TGTGCCAGCAGCTTAGAGGGATCGGGAGGGGCGGAGACCCAGTACTTC. As protein: CASSLEGSGGAETQYF.

This clonotype was seen ten or more times. The chain is built from TRBV11-2 and TRBJ2-3, with 7 bases matching TRBD1. After removal of 7 bases from V and 4 bases from J, the junction contained 11 bases not matched to a gene. The CDR3 runs to 15 residues. The germline V gene encodes CDR1 SGHAT and CDR2 FQNNGV. CDR3 protein: CASTKRTGSPDTQYF. The CDR3 DNA is TGTGCCAGCACCAAAAGGACAGGTTCCCCAGATACGCAGTATTTT.

This clonotype has a handful of counts. The rearrangement links TRBV6-1 to TRBJ1-1; maybe TRBD1 (5 bases). Trimming cost V 8 bases and J 3 bases, with 16 bases left between them. The CDR3 runs to 14 residues. Germline V gives CDR1 MNHNS, CDR2 SASEGT. The CDR3 is CASGLFGGDTEAFF. Written as DNA, the CDR3 is TGTGCCAGCGGTCTTTTTGGGGGGGACACTGAAGCTTTCTTT.

The genes are TRBV18 and TRBJ2-3; TRBD2 is a possible D gene (5 bases). V was clipped by 3 bases and J by 0 bases, with 16 bases between them. This CDR3 comprises 17 residues. The germline V gene encodes CDR1 KGHSH and CDR2 LQKENI. The CDR3 DNA reads TGTGCCAGCTCACCGTCGAGTGCTAGCAGTAGCACAGATACGCAGTATTTT. Amino acids: CASSPSSASSSTDTQYF.

With respect to this clonotype: One end of the junction is discordant with germline, which a read error may explain. V and J are TRBV7-9 and TRBJ2-3; 8 bases agree with TRBD1. Germline V gene lookup returns CDR1 SEHNR and CDR2 FQNEAQ (reference sequence). The CDR3 runs to 13 residues. This CDR3 reads CASRAGGTDTPYF. The CDR3 DNA follows: TGTGCCAGCAGGGCAGGGGGCACAGATACGCCGTATTTT.

This clonotype was detected ten times or more. This sequence joins TRBV7-8 and TRBJ2-1; the match to TRBD2 covers 7 bases. The germline CDR1 and CDR2 sequences are SGHVS and FQNEAQ. The CDR3 spans 16 residues. The trim removed 1 base at V and 0 bases at J, leaving 3 bases unmatched. CDR3 protein: CASSLGGGGSYNEQFF. The DNA of the CDR3 is TGTGCCAGCAGCTTAGGGGGCGGGGGCTCCTACAATGAGCAGTTCTTC. The full variable domain, in which reference TRBV7-8 and TRBJ2-1 provide the parts outside the CDR3, is GAGVSQSPRYKVAKRGQDVALRCDPISGHVSLFWYQQALGQGPEFLTYFQNEAQLDKSGLPSDRFFAERPEGSVSTLKIQRTQQEDSAVYLCASSLGGGGSYNEQFFGPGTRLTVL.

The chain employs TRBV5-1 and TRBJ2-1; D is ambiguous. CDR1 and CDR2 from the germline V gene are SGHRS and YFSETQ. The CDR3 is 12 amino acids. Trimming removed 2 bases from V and 5 bases from J, with 5 bases in between. The CDR3 nucleotides read TGCGCCAGCAGCTTTGGGAACAATGAGCAGTTCTTC. Protein product: CASSFGNNEQFF.

This clonotype was found many times. The chain uses TRBV12-3 or TRBV12-4 and TRBJ2-2; weak D call: TRBD2 (5 bases). V was cut by 5 bases and J by 2 bases, with 15 bases left in between. This CDR3 is 16 amino acids long. The CDR3 coding sequence is TGTGCCAGCAGTGCCGCAAGCGGAGCTAACACCGGGGAGCTGTTTTTT. Protein sequence: CASSAASGANTGELFF.

In this sample, this clonotype turned up many times. The V call is TRBV2, the J call TRBJ2-1; D is unclear. Between the trimmed V and J ends, which lost 2 bases and 5 bases, there was a span of 13 bases. Germline-derived CDR1 and CDR2 are SNHLY and FYNNEI. The CDR3 contains 15 residues. The CDR3 DNA reads TGTGCCAGCAGTGAATATGGAGATAGGGACAATGAGCAGTTCTTC. The encoded protein is CASSEYGDRDNEQFF.

CDR3 residues: CSVWDRVTEAFF. CDR3 in DNA: TGCAGCGTTTGGGACAGGGTCACTGAAGCTTTCTTT. The chain combines TRBV29-1 with TRBJ1-1, with TRBD1 matching over 9 bases. The CDR3 loop spans 12 amino acids. CDR1 and CDR2 from the germline V gene are SQVTM and ANQGSEA. Germline trimming cut 5 bases from V and 4 bases from J; bases unmatched to any gene: 2.

The CDR3 loop is CASSPPNRVEQYF. The CDR3 region has the DNA TGTGCCAGCTCACCACCGAACAGGGTCGAGCAGTACTTC. This rearrangement joins TRBV18 to TRBJ2-7; D perhaps matches TRBD1 (6 bases). This CDR3 is 13 amino acids long. Trimming cost V 0 bases and J 6 bases, with 9 bases left between them. Germline loops: CDR1 KGHSH, CDR2 LQKENI.